Below, one T cell receptor (beta chain) is given with its context. The antigen it recognizes is unknown. Base qualities were left out, and no much larger clone turns up one base away. This record belongs to a study of cytomegalovirus exposure and HLA in healthy donors (dated by TCRdb to about 2017). At the level of the whole study: According to a later analysis, the approximately 130 validation repertoires were produced on the same platform as the 700 or so repertoires of the first cohort. The study aimed to test whether signatures of past pathogen exposure could be identified by cataloging public T cell receptors. Besides the first cohort of 550 to 750 subjects, a separate validation cohort made up of over a hundred different subjects was used. To predict cytomegalovirus infection status, the study combined high-throughput TCR immunosequencing, statistical association of individual TCRs with disease status, and machine learning.

The CDR3 contains 12 residues, cysteine and phenylalanine counted. Just the 36-base CDR3 DNA is kept, in frame starting at base 1. A distance of 10 bases separates the germline ends of V and J, which lose 4 bases and 9 bases respectively. CDR1 SGHTA and CDR2 FQGNSA were looked up in the germline V gene. Library preparation was by the immunoSEQ multiplex PCR assay. Processing in the source paper ran as follows. A statistical classification framework was developed to diagnose cytomegalovirus status using the catalog of TCR beta chain sequences. The source is immuneACCESS, and TCRdb retained only in-frame sequences with V and J called. Part of the clones is not carried over; for the studies checked, unresolved V genes explain less than half of this, and the remainder is unexplained. V and J calls and clone size are copied from that table; D and trimming were computed from the DNA. The sample yields 250,000 to 350,000 clones; roughly 90% were counted once. Around 0.96% of the sample goes to the ten largest clones.

General conclusions and limits of the study: Most TCR sequences were observed very rarely across donors, whereas some public TCRs were present in many individuals. A few of the identified cytomegalovirus-associated TCR beta chains were confirmed in vitro to be specific for cytomegalovirus antigens. A total of 150 to 200 TCR beta chains were listed by the study as associated with cytomegalovirus. A later analysis found that TCRs clustered in the first cohort also tended to co-occur in the 130 or so validation repertoires, with roughly 95% of cluster scores above 0. The classifier was reported to diagnose cytomegalovirus status with high specificity and sensitivity in both the original cohort and the validation cohort. The authors suggested that the approach could potentially be extended to other disease states and immunological phenotypes. All 120 or so repertoires were used to score co-occurrence in the validation cohort in a later analysis, because that analysis had no HLA typing for the cohort.

The donors were included in the validation cohort of approximately 120 subjects, a group kept apart from the roughly 670-subject first cohort. The receptor was derived from a man in his thirties or forties in good health and CMV-seronegative. The sample comprised PBMCs. Here the chain combines TRBV7-2 and TRBJ2-1; possibly the D gene is TRBD1, per 6 matching bases. The nucleotides are TGTGCCAGCAGCTACACAGGGATTGAGCAGTTCTTC. Its protein product is CASSYTGIEQFF.